Each of the 3 T cell receptor beta chains below was sequenced from the same sample in a study of cytomegalovirus exposure and HLA in healthy donors. TCRdb's table, derived via immunoSEQ multiplex PCR, lists solely in-frame clones and lacks some. The table lists around 150,000 clones, about 80% of them singletons. Sequencing input: PBMCs. All receptors come from a man under 40 in good health and CMV-seropositive.

This chain links TRBV6-1 with TRBJ2-4, with 8 bases aligning to TRBD2. This CDR3 region has 17 residues. Trimming at V came to 3 bases and at J to 3 bases, leaving 10 bases not matched to a gene. Germline V gene sequence: CDR1 MNHNS, CDR2 SASEGT. CDR3 bases: TGTGCCAGCAGTGATGGATTTAGCGGGACGAGCAAAAACATTCAGTACTTC. It yields the protein CASSDGFSGTSKNIQYF.

CDR3: CASRTLAGGDNPEQFF. In DNA, the CDR3 is TGTGCCAGTAGAACGCTAGCGGGGGGAGACAATCCCGAGCAGTTCTTC. This chain joins TRBV19 and TRBJ2-1, with TRBD2 identical over 11 bases. V trimming: 6 bases; J trimming: 10 bases; junction bases outside the gene matches: 14. The CDR3 sequence is 16 residues long. Germline CDR1 and CDR2: LNHDA and SQIVND (reference sequence). The full variable domain, its missing parts supplied by reference TRBV19 and TRBJ2-1, is DGGITQSPKYLFRKEGQNVTLSCEQNLNHDAMYWYRQDPGQGLRLIYYSQIVNDFQKGDIAEGYSVSREKKESFPLTVTSAQKNPTAFYLCASRTLAGGDNPEQFFGPGTRLTVL.

The V and J genes are TRBV4-1 and TRBJ1-4; 12 bases agree with TRBD1. The germline V gene encodes CDR1 MGHRA and CDR2 YSYEKL. V dropped 4 bases and J dropped 8; count of bases not matched to a gene: 11. The CDR3 spans 17 residues. Here the CDR3 reads CASSPGQGALGGEKLFF. The DNA for the CDR3 is TGCGCCAGCAGCCCGGGACAGGGGGCACTCGGCGGGGAAAAACTGTTTTTT.